There are many counts of the clone carrying this T cell receptor beta chain. The antigen is not known. V shed 4 bases and J shed 0 bases, with 9 bases lying between them. The CDR3 is made up of 13 amino acids. Germline values: CDR1 SQVTM, CDR2 ANQGSEA. One entry per CDR3 protein, called by TCRdb with MiXCR from the 5' RACE reads. The table records around 16,000 distinct CDR3 sequences, approximately 6.3% of them present only once. Time point in this sample: sample taken at primary tumor resection. Researchers sequenced whole RNA taken from tumor, nontumor lung or frozen PBMC without sorting. This specimen comes from a study of spatial heterogeneity in lung cancer. Study-level findings and limits: Tumor mutation count correlated with how many alpha and beta TCRs expanded intratumorally.

The TCR sequence derives from a female donor with early-stage non-small cell lung cancer. This sample comprised lung tumor tissue, obtained at surgery. The rearrangement uses TRBV29-1 and TRBJ1-1; unclear D gene. CDR3 residues: CSVAGRLNTEAFF. The CDR3 DNA reads as TGCAGCGTTGCCGGGAGACTGAACACTGAAGCTTTCTTT.